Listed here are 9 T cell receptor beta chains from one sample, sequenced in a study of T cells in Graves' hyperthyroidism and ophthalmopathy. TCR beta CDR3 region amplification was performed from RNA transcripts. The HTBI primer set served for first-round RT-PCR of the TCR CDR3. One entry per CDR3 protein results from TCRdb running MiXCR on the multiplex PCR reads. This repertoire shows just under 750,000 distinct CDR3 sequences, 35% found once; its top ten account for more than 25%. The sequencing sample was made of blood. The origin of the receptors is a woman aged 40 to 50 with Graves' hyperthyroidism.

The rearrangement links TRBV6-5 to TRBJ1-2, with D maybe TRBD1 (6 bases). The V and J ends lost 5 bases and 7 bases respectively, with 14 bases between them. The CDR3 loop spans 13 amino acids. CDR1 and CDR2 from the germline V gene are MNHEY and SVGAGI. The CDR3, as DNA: TGTGCCAGCAGTGAAGAAGGGGGAGTTGGCTACACCTTC. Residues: CASSEEGGVGYTF.

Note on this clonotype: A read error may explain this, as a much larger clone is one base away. The CDR3 loop reads CASSLAGNIQETQYF. The DNA for the CDR3 is TGTGCCAGCAGCTTAGCTGGGAACATCCAAGAGACCCAGTACTTC. The rearrangement joins TRBV7-3 to TRBJ2-5; D not resolved. There are 15 residues in the CDR3. CDR1 is SGHTA, CDR2 FQGTGA, per germline. Trimming pared 2 bases from V and 1 base from J, leaving 11 bases between.

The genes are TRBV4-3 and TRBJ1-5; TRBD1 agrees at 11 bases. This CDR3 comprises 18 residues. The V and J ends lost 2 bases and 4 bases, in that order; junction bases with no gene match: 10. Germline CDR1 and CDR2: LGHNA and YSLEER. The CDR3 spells CASSQYIGGQGANQPQHF. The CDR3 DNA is TGCGCCAGCAGCCAATATATCGGAGGACAGGGGGCGAATCAGCCCCAGCATTTT.

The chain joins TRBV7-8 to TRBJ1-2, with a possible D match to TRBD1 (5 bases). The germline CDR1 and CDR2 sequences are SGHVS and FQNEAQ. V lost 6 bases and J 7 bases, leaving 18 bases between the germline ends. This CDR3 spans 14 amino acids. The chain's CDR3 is CASRQVGSGGGYTF. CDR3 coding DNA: TGTGCCAGCAGACAGGTTGGGTCGGGAGGTGGCTACACCTTC.

CDR3 loop: CASSPREPNQPQHF. The CDR3 coding sequence is TGTGCCAGCAGTCCCCGAGAGCCGAATCAGCCCCAGCATTTT. The chain couples TRBV6-6 to TRBJ1-5; D gene ambiguous. The germline gives CDR1 MNHNY, CDR2 SVGAGI (reference sequence). The CDR3 runs 14 residues. V lost 5 bases to trimming and J lost 4 bases, with 12 bases between them.

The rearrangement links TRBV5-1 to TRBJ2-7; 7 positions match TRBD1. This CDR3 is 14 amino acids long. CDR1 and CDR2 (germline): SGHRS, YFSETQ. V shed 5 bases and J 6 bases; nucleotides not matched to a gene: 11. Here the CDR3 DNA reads TGCGCCAGCAGGTCTTACAGGGGAGTAGGCGAGCAGTACTTC. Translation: CASRSYRGVGEQYF.

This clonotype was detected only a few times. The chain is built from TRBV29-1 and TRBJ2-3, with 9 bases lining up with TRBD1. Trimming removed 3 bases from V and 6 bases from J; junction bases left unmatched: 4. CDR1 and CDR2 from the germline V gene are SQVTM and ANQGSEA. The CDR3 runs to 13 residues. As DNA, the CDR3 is TGCAGCGTTGAGACGGACAGGGGTGATACGCAGTATTTT. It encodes CSVETDRGDTQYF.

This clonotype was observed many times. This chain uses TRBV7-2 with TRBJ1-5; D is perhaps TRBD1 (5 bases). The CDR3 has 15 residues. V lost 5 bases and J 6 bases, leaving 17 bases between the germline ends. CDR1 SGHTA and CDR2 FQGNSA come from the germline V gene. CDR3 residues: CASSLPGPLAQPQHF. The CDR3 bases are TGTGCCAGCAGCCTACCGGGACCCCTGGCTCAGCCCCAGCATTTT.

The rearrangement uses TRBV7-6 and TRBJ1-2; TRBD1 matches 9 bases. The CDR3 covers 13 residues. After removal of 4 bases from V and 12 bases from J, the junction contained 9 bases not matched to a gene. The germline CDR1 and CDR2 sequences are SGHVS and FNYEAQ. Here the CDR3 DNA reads TGTGCCAGCAGCTCGGGACAGGGATTTGGAAACACCTTC. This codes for CASSSGQGFGNTF.